This T cell receptor (beta chain) is from a study of blood T cell repertoires in COVID-19. The CDR3 totals 16 residues. Germline CDR1 MDHEN, CDR2 SYDVKM. The V end was cut by 4 bases, the J end by 1 base, with 13 bases between. The assay was immunoSEQ multiplex PCR, and TCRdb's table has in-frame clones only and misses some. The repertoire holds 450,000 to 500,000 clones, approximately 85% seen once, with about 3% in the top ten. The chain couples TRBV28 to TRBJ2-2; a weak D match, TRBD2 (6 bases). The clonotype comes from a human donor in a cohort sampled during active COVID-19. Sequences were obtained from peripheral blood. DNA of the CDR3: TGTGCCAGCAGTTCTATGGACTACCTGAACACCGGGGAGCTGTTTTTT. Translating gives CASSSMDYLNTGELFF.